These 30 T cell receptor beta chains share one sample of origin, sequenced in a study of a mutant IDH1 vaccine in newly diagnosed glioma. No cognate antigen is known for these TCRs. TCRdb's copy holds only in-frame clones and misses some; the assay was immunoSEQ multiplex PCR. Of nearly 55,000 clones listed, 80% to 85% are singletons. Stated time point: week 5, during vaccination. In the vaccine, a single dose held 300 ug of the mutant IDH1 20-mer peptide, along with topical imiquimod. This material consisted of PBMCs, taken from a glioma patient whose treatment included an IDH1 peptide vaccine. These receptors were obtained from a man in his thirties or forties with glioma.

The chain carries TRBV30 and TRBJ1-3; D is unresolved. This CDR3 is built from 12 residues. Trimming cost V 1 base and J 4 bases, with 5 bases left between them. Looked up from germline, CDR1 is GTSNPN and CDR2 is SVGIG (reference sequence). CDR3 nucleotides: TGTGCCTGGAGTGAACAGGGAAACACCATATATTTT. As protein: CAWSEQGNTIYF.

CDR3 nucleotide sequence: TGTGCCAGCAGCTACGACAGTAGCAATCAGCCCCAGCATTTT. This codes for CASSYDSSNQPQHF. The chain combines TRBV7-9 with TRBJ1-5, with a possible D match to TRBD1 (5 bases). CDR3 length: 14 amino acids. The V gene's germline CDR1 is SEHNR and CDR2 FQNEAQ (reference sequence). Deletions cut 4 bases from V and 0 bases from J, with 7 bases between.

With regard to this clone: Other DNA sequences in this sample translate to the same CDR3. The gene calls are TRBV2 and TRBJ2-7; possible D gene TRBD1, 5 bases. This CDR3 is 11 amino acids long. The V gene's germline CDR1 is SNHLY and CDR2 FYNNEI. Trimming cost V 6 bases and J 3 bases, with 6 bases left between them. The DNA for the CDR3 is TGTGCCAGCAGCGACAGCTACGAGCAGTACTTC. Its protein product is CASSDSYEQYF.

The count of this clone is one. CDR3 bases: TGTGCCAGCAGCTTAGGGACAGGGCGCCTGTTTTTT. Protein sequence: CASSLGTGRLFF. The genes are TRBV7-2 and TRBJ1-4; 8 bases align to TRBD1. V was pared by 1 base and J by 14 bases, with 3 bases of the junction left unmatched. Germline CDR1 reads SGHTA; CDR2 reads FQGNSA. This CDR3 region has 12 residues.

This clone occurred once. The CDR3 nucleotides read TGCGCCAGCAGCGGTGGGACGTTGGGAGGGTGGGCTTTCTTT. Translation: CASSGGTLGGWAFF. V and J are TRBV5-1 and TRBJ1-1; D may be TRBD1 (5 bases). Trimming removed 4 bases from V and 11 bases from J, with 21 bases in between. The CDR3 contains 14 residues. Germline V gives CDR1 SGHRS, CDR2 YFSETQ.

The table lists this clone with a few counts. This chain uses TRBV7-6 with TRBJ2-3; tentatively, D is TRBD2 (7 bases). Looked up from germline, CDR1 is SGHVS and CDR2 is FNYEAQ. Deletions cut 4 bases from V and 0 bases from J, with 20 bases between. The CDR3 extends over 18 amino acids. The CDR3 DNA sequence: TGTGCCAGCAGCTGGGCGGGGGCAAGGGGCGGGAGCACAGATACGCAGTATTTT. It encodes CASSWAGARGGSTDTQYF. The full variable domain, completed using reference TRBV7-6 and TRBJ2-3, is GAGVSQSPRYKVTKRGQDVALRCDPISGHVSLYWYRQALGQGPEFLTYFNYEAQQDKSGLPNDRFSAERPEGSISTLTIQRTEQRDSAMYRCASSWAGARGGSTDTQYFGPGTRLTVL.

The chain links TRBV5-4 to TRBJ1-6, with a tentative D call TRBD1 (6 bases). Germline-derived CDR1 and CDR2 are SGHNT and YYREEE (reference sequence). The V end lost 0 bases, the J end lost 2 bases, and 12 bases lay between the germline ends. This CDR3 has 17 residues. CDR3 sequence: CASSLGSAGAYNSPLHF. As DNA, the CDR3 is TGTGCCAGCAGCTTGGGATCCGCAGGGGCCTATAATTCACCCCTCCACTTT.

The chain carries TRBV20-1 and TRBJ1-2; the D is unclear. With 7 bases removed from V and 4 bases from J, the gap between germline ends came to 10 bases. Germline-derived CDR1 and CDR2 are DFQATT and SNEGSKA (reference sequence). The CDR3 runs to 11 residues. The CDR3 coding sequence is TGCAGTGTGGCGGTTCTCTATGGCTACACCTTC. This translates into CSVAVLYGYTF.

The V call is TRBV9, the J call TRBJ1-1, with 7 nucleotides matching TRBD1. The CDR3 spans 15 residues. V was pared by 3 bases and J by 0 bases, with 5 bases of the junction left unmatched. CDR1 and CDR2 (germline): SGDLS, YYNGEE. CDR3 coding DNA: TGTGCCAGCAGCGAAAGGGGGACAGTGAACACTGAAGCTTTCTTT. Residues: CASSERGTVNTEAFF.

The chain carries TRBV9 and TRBJ2-7; 10 nucleotides agree with TRBD1. V gave up 4 bases and J gave up 2 bases; unmatched junction bases: 6. Germline V lookup: CDR1 SGDLS, CDR2 YYNGEE. CDR3 size: 15 residues. The CDR3 is CASSPRDRGTYEQYF. CDR3 DNA: TGTGCCAGCAGCCCCCGGGACAGGGGCACCTACGAGCAGTACTTC. The full variable domain, with the rest looked up from reference TRBV9 and TRBJ2-7, is DSGVTQTPKHLITATGQRVTLRCSPRSGDLSVYWYQQSLDQGLQFLIQYYNGEERAKGNILERFSAQQFPDLHSELNLSSLELGDSALYFCASSPRDRGTYEQYFGPGTRLTVT.

This clone was detected only once. The chain joins TRBV7-9 to TRBJ2-1; D gene ambiguous. The V end was cut by 8 bases, the J end by 5 bases, with 22 bases between. CDR1 and CDR2 from the germline V gene are SEHNR and FQNEAQ (reference sequence). The CDR3 runs 16 residues. The DNA of the CDR3 is TGTGCCAGCTGGTCGACCACACGACTTAAAAACAATGAGCAGTTCTTC. Its protein is CASWSTTRLKNNEQFF.

This chain uses TRBV5-6 with TRBJ2-7; TRBD1 matches at 12 bases. Looked up from germline, CDR1 is SGHDT and CDR2 is YYEEEE. V trimming: 2 bases; J trimming: 6 bases; junction bases outside the gene matches: 6. The CDR3 covers 15 residues. CDR3 nucleotides: TGTGCCAGCAGCTTAACCGGGACAGGGGGCTTCGAGCAGTACTTC. Amino acid sequence: CASSLTGTGGFEQYF. Looking up the rest from reference TRBV5-6 and TRBJ2-7 gives the full variable domain: DAGVTQSPTHLIKTRGQQVTLRCSPKSGHDTVSWYQQALGQGPQFIFQYYEEEERQRGNFPDRFSGHQFPNYSSELNVNALLLGDSALYLCASSLTGTGGFEQYFGPGTRLTVT.

CDR3 in DNA: TGTGCCAGCACCAGCTATCCGGATTACGAGCAGTACTTC. Its protein product is CASTSYPDYEQYF. This chain uses TRBV6-5 with TRBJ2-7; D unresolved. CDR3 length equals 13 residues. V shed 7 bases and J shed 4 bases, with 14 bases lying between them. Germline V lookup: CDR1 MNHEY, CDR2 SVGAGI.

This chain's CDR3 is CASSTRNQPQHF. The CDR3 nucleotides are TGTGCCAGCAGCACCCGCAATCAGCCCCAGCATTTT. V and J are TRBV5-4 and TRBJ1-5; D is unresolved. Germline CDR1 reads SGHNT; CDR2 reads YYREEE (reference sequence). The ends were cut back, 4 bases at V and 2 bases at J, with 4 bases in the middle. The CDR3 has 12 amino acids.

This sequence joins TRBV4-2 and TRBJ1-1; 7 bases align to TRBD1. This CDR3 region has 14 residues. J was trimmed by 1 base and V by 5 bases; bases with no gene match: 4. Germline V gives CDR1 LGHNA, CDR2 YNFKEQ. The CDR3 DNA is TGTGCCAGCAGCAGACGACAGGGGAACACTGAAGCTTTCTTT. It codes for CASSRRQGNTEAFF.

The chain links TRBV5-4 to TRBJ1-2, with 7 bases aligning to TRBD1. CDR3 length: 12 amino acids. The germline gives CDR1 SGHNT, CDR2 YYREEE (reference sequence). V lost 4 bases and J lost 5; bases outside the gene matches: 2. The CDR3 nucleotides read TGTGCCAGCAGCCCACAGGGGTATGGCTACACCTTC. As protein: CASSPQGYGYTF.

The J gene is TRBJ2-1, the V gene TRBV7-6; D is ambiguous. The germline gives CDR1 SGHVS, CDR2 FNYEAQ. V lost 0 bases and J lost 7, with 13 bases in between. This CDR3 is 15 amino acids long. In nucleotides, the CDR3 is TGTGCCAGCAGCTTAGCTCGTAGTAAGGGTAATGAGCAGTTCTTC. This encodes CASSLARSKGNEQFF. Variable domain in full (rest from reference TRBV7-6 and TRBJ2-1): GAGVSQSPRYKVTKRGQDVALRCDPISGHVSLYWYRQALGQGPEFLTYFNYEAQQDKSGLPNDRFSAERPEGSISTLTIQRTEQRDSAMYRCASSLARSKGNEQFFGPGTRLTVL.

This chain uses TRBV6-5 with TRBJ2-7; D is possibly TRBD1 or TRBD2 (5 bases each). The CDR3 has 14 amino acids. In germline, CDR1 is MNHEY, CDR2 SVGAGI. V lost 2 bases to trimming and J lost 3 bases, with 11 bases between them. The CDR3 coding sequence is TGTGCCAGCAGTTACACGGGGCCAGACTACGAGCAGTACTTC. This sequence encodes CASSYTGPDYEQYF.

Turning to this clone: The germline gene is not matched at one end of the junction; a read error may be the cause. This chain joins TRBV6-1 and TRBJ2-3; D not certain. The length of the CDR3 is 12 residues. Germline CDR1 reads MNHNS; CDR2 reads SASEGT. CDR3 residues: CASSENRDTRYF. As DNA, the CDR3 is TGTGCCAGCAGTGAAAACAGAGATACGCGGTATTTT.

The rearrangement uses TRBV5-8 and TRBJ2-3, with D possibly being TRBD1 (5 bases). Germline values: CDR1 SGHTS, CDR2 YDEGEE. CDR3 length equals 14 residues. V lost 5 bases and J 3 bases, leaving 13 bases between the germline ends. DNA of the CDR3: TGTGCCAGCAGGCGGACACTCCTAACAGATACGCAGTATTTT. This gives the protein CASRRTLLTDTQYF. Full variable domain (remainder filled in from reference TRBV5-8 and TRBJ2-3): EAGVTQSPTHLIKTRGQQATLRCSPISGHTSVYWYQQALGLGLQFLLWYDEGEERNRGNFPPRFSGRQFPNYSSELNVNALELEDSALYLCASRRTLLTDTQYFGPGTRLTVL.

The chain carries TRBV5-6 and TRBJ1-5; D gene ambiguous. This CDR3 comprises 14 residues. Germline V gene lookup returns CDR1 SGHDT and CDR2 YYEEEE. The ends were cut back, 3 bases at V and 0 bases at J, with 7 bases in the middle. This CDR3 is CASSSVNSNQPQHF. Written as DNA, the CDR3 is TGTGCCAGCAGCTCGGTCAATAGCAATCAGCCCCAGCATTTT.

Only one count was recorded for this clone. The V call is TRBV7-6, the J call TRBJ2-2, with 9 bases identical to TRBD1. The length of the CDR3 is 21 residues. The germline CDR1 and CDR2 sequences are SGHVS and FNYEAQ. V lost 2 bases and J lost 6; bases outside the gene matches: 22. CDR3 loop: CASSLSRVLAKDRGGSGELFF. CDR3 DNA sequence: TGTGCCAGCAGCTTATCCCGGGTGTTGGCCAAGGACAGGGGAGGTTCCGGGGAGCTGTTTTTT.

This clone was counted between two and nine times. The rearrangement uses TRBV15 and TRBJ1-1; no clear D gene. V was pared by 0 bases and J by 0 bases, with 8 bases between. CDR3 size: 15 residues. Looked up from germline, CDR1 is LNHNV and CDR2 is YYDKDF (reference sequence). CDR3 in DNA: TGTGCCACCAGCAGAGAGGTAGGGTTGAACACTGAAGCTTTCTTT. Amino acids: CATSREVGLNTEAFF.

The chain recombines TRBV4-1 with TRBJ2-5, with unresolved D. The CDR3 extends over 13 amino acids. Trimming removed 0 bases from V and 7 bases from J, with 9 bases in between. Per the germline V gene, CDR1 is MGHRA and CDR2 is YSYEKL. The DNA for the CDR3 is TGCGCCAGCAGCCAAGATGGGGTCGGGACCCAGTACTTC. Protein product: CASSQDGVGTQYF.

The gene calls are TRBV27 and TRBJ2-5; the D gene is possibly TRBD2 (5 bases). In germline, CDR1 is MNHEY, CDR2 SMNVEV (reference sequence). CDR3 size: 17 residues. The V end was cut by 2 bases, the J end by 0 bases, with 16 bases between. The CDR3, as DNA: TGTGCCAGCAGTTTAACCGGTGTCGGGAAGTACCAAGAGACCCAGTACTTC. Amino acid sequence: CASSLTGVGKYQETQYF.

This clone was counted only a few times. The chain links TRBV6-5 to TRBJ1-5, with D perhaps TRBD1 (5 bases). The V gene lost 6 bases and the J gene lost 6 bases, with 18 bases spanning the gap. The CDR3 is 15 amino acids. Germline V gene lookup returns CDR1 MNHEY and CDR2 SVGAGI. CDR3: CASSLNGRETQPQHF. CDR3 DNA: TGTGCCAGCAGCCTAAACGGCAGGGAAACTCAGCCCCAGCATTTT.

This rearrangement joins TRBV28 to TRBJ1-1; D is ambiguous. The CDR3 is made up of 11 amino acids. Trimming pared 5 bases from V and 5 bases from J, leaving 6 bases between. CDR1 is MDHEN and CDR2 is SYDVKM in the germline V gene. The DNA of the CDR3 is TGTGCCAGCAGTCCTAGGACTGAAGCTTTCTTT. Amino acid sequence: CASSPRTEAFF. Full variable domain (rest looked up from reference TRBV28 and TRBJ1-1): DVKVTQSSRYLVKRTGEKVFLECVQDMDHENMFWYRQDPGLGLRLIYFSYDVKMKEKGDIPEGYSVSREKKERFSLILESASTNQTSMYLCASSPRTEAFFGQGTRLTVV.

V gene TRBV16 combines with J gene TRBJ1-2; D unresolved. In germline, CDR1 is KGHSY, CDR2 FQNENV. The CDR3 runs 15 residues. The V and J ends lost 2 bases and 3 bases respectively, with 13 bases between them. The CDR3 is CASSQLEVSHYGYTF. The CDR3 DNA follows: TGTGCCAGCAGCCAACTGGAGGTTAGTCACTATGGCTACACCTTC.

The chain is built from TRBV15 and TRBJ2-3, with 8 nucleotides matching TRBD2. There are 15 residues in the CDR3. V lost 8 bases and J lost 3; bases outside the gene matches: 10. CDR1 and CDR2 (germline): LNHNV, YYDKDF (reference sequence). CDR3: CATSRDPSGTDTQYF. Written as DNA, the CDR3 is TGTGCCACCTCCCGGGACCCTAGCGGGACAGATACGCAGTATTTT.

The gene calls are TRBV27 and TRBJ1-1; TRBD1 matches 7 bases. Germline CDR1 MNHEY, CDR2 SMNVEV (reference sequence). This CDR3 has 14 residues. Trimming at V came to 5 bases and at J to 1 base, leaving 4 bases not matched to a gene. CDR3 sequence reads: CASSLTGQNTEAFF. CDR3 DNA sequence: TGTGCCAGCAGTCTGACAGGGCAGAACACTGAAGCTTTCTTT.